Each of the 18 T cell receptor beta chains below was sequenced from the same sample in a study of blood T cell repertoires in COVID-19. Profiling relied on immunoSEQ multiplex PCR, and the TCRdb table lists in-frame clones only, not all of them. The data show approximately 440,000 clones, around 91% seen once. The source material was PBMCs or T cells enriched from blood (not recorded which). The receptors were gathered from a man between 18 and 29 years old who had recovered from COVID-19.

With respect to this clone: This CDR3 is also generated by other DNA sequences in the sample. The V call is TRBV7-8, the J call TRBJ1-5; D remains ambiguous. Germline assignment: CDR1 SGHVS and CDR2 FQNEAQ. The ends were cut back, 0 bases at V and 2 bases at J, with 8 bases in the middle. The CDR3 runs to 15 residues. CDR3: CASSLAGGGNQPQHF. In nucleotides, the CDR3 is TGTGCCAGCAGCTTAGCTGGCGGTGGCAATCAGCCCCAGCATTTT.

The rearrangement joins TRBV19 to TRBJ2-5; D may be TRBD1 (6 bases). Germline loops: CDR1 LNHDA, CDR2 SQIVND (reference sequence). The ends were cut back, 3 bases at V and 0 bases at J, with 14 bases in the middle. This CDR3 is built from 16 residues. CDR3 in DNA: TGTGCCAGTAGTATTTCCGGGACAAAGAACCAAGAGACCCAGTACTTC. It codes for CASSISGTKNQETQYF. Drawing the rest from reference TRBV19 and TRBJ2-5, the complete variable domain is DGGITQSPKYLFRKEGQNVTLSCEQNLNHDAMYWYRQDPGQGLRLIYYSQIVNDFQKGDIAEGYSVSREKKESFPLTVTSAQKNPTAFYLCASSISGTKNQETQYFGPGTRLLVL.

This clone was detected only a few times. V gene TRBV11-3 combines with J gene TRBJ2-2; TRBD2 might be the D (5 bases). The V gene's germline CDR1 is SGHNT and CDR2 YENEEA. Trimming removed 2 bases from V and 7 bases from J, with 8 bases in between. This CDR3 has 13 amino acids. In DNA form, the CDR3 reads TGTGCCAGCAGCTTAAATCGGGACGGGGAGCTGTTTTTT. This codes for CASSLNRDGELFF. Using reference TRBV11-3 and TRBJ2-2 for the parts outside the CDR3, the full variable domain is EAGVVQSPRYKIIEKKQPVAFWCNPISGHNTLYWYLQNLGQGPELLIRYENEEAVDDSQLPKDRFSAERLKGVDSTLKIQPAELGDSAVYLCASSLNRDGELFFGEGSRLTVL.

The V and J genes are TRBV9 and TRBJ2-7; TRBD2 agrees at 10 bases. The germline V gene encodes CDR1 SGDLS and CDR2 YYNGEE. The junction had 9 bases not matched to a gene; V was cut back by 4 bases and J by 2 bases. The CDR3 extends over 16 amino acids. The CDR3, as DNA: TGTGCCAGCAGCCTCTCAAGCGGGAGGGCCACCTACGAGCAGTACTTC. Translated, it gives CASSLSSGRATYEQYF.

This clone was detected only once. In DNA form, the CDR3 reads TGTGCCAGCAGTGCTCTTTTCAATTCACCCCTCCACTTT. Amino acids: CASSALFNSPLHF. The chain carries TRBV2 and TRBJ1-6, with D uncertain. CDR3 length: 13 amino acids. V lost 4 bases and J 7 bases, leaving 8 bases between the germline ends. From germline, CDR1 is SNHLY and CDR2 FYNNEI.

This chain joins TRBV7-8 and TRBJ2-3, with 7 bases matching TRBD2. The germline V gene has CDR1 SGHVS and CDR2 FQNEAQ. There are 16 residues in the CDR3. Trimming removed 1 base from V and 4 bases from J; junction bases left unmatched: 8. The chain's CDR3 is CASSLVAGEVPDTQYF. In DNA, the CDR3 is TGTGCCAGCAGCTTAGTTGCGGGGGAAGTTCCAGATACGCAGTATTTT.

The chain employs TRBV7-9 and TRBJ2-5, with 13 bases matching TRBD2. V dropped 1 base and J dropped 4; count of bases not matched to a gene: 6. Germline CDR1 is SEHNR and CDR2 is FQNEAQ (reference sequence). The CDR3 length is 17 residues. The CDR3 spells CASSLGGLAGRGETQYF. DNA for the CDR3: TGTGCCAGCAGCTTAGGGGGACTAGCGGGGAGAGGAGAGACCCAGTACTTC.

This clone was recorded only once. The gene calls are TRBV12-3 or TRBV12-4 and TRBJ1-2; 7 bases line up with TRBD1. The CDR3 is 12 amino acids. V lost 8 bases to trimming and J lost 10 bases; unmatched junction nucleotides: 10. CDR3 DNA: TGTGCCAGCTGCCGGACAGGTCTTATCTACACCTTC. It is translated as CASCRTGLIYTF.

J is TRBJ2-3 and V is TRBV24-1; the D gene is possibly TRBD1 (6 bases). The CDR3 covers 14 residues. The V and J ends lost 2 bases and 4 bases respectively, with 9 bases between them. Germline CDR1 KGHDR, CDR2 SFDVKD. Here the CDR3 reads CATSDSRGADTQYF. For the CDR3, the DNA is TGTGCCACCAGTGATTCCAGGGGAGCAGATACGCAGTATTTT.

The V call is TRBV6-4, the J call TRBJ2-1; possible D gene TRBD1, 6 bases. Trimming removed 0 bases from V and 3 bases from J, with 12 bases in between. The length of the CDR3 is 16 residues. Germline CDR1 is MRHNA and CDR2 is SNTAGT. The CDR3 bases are TGTGCCAGCAGTGACTCTTGGGGGCGGAACTACAATGAGCAGTTCTTC. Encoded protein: CASSDSWGRNYNEQFF.

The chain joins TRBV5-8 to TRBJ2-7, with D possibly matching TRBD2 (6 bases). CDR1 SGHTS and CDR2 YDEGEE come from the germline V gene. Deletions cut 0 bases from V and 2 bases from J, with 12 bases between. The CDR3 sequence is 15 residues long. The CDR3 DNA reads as TGTGCCAGCAGCTTGGGGCTAGCGAGGACCTACGAGCAGTACTTC. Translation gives CASSLGLARTYEQYF. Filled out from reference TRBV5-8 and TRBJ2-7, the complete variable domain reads EAGVTQSPTHLIKTRGQQATLRCSPISGHTSVYWYQQALGLGLQFLLWYDEGEERNRGNFPPRFSGRQFPNYSSELNVNALELEDSALYLCASSLGLARTYEQYFGPGTRLTVT.

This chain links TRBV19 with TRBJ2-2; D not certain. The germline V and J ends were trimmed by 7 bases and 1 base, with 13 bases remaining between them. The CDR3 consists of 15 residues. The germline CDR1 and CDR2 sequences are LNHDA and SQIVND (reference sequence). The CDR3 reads CASTGWVVNTGELFF. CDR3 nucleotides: TGTGCCAGTACCGGGTGGGTCGTGAACACCGGGGAGCTGTTTTTT. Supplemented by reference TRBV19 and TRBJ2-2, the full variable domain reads DGGITQSPKYLFRKEGQNVTLSCEQNLNHDAMYWYRQDPGQGLRLIYYSQIVNDFQKGDIAEGYSVSREKKESFPLTVTSAQKNPTAFYLCASTGWVVNTGELFFGEGSRLTVL.

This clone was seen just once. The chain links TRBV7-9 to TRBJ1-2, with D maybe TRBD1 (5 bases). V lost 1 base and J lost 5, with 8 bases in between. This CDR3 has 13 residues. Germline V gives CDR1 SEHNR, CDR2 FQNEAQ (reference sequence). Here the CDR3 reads CASSLGQLYGYTF. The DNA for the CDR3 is TGTGCCAGCAGCTTAGGACAGTTGTATGGCTACACCTTC.

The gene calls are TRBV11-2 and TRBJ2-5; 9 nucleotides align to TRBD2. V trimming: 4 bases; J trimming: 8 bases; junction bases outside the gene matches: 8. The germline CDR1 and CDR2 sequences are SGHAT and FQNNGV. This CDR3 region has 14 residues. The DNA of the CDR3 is TGTGCCAGCAGCTCCTTCTCTAGCGGGGCAACCCAGTACTTC. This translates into CASSSFSSGATQYF. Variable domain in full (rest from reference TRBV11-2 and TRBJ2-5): EAGVAQSPRYKIIEKRQSVAFWCNPISGHATLYWYQQILGQGPKLLIQFQNNGVVDDSQLPKDRFSAERLKGVDSTLKIQPAKLEDSAVYLCASSSFSSGATQYFGPGTRLLVL.

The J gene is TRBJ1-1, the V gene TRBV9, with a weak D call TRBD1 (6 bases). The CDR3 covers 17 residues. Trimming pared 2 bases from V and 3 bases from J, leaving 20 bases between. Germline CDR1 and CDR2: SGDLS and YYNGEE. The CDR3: CASSVDQTWDKDTEAFF. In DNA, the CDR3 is TGTGCCAGCAGCGTCGACCAGACCTGGGACAAAGACACTGAAGCTTTCTTT.

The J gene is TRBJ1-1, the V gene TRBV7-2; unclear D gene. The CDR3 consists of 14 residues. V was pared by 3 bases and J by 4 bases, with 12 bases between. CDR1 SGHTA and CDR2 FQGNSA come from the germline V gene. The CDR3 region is CASSFLAEGTEAFF. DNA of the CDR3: TGTGCCAGCAGCTTCTTGGCAGAGGGCACTGAAGCTTTCTTT.

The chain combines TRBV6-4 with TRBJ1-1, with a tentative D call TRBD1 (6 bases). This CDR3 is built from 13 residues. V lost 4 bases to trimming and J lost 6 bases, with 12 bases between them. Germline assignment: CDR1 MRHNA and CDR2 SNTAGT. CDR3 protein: CASSAEQGSEAFF. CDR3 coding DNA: TGTGCCAGCAGTGCGGAACAGGGCTCTGAAGCTTTCTTT.

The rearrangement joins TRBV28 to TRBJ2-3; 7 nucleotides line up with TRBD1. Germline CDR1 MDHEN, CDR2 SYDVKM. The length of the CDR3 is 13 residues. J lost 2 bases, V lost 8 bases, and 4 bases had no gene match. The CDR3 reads CASGTGDTDTQYF. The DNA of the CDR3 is TGTGCCAGCGGAACAGGGGACACAGATACGCAGTATTTT.